These 25 T cell receptor beta chains were all obtained from the same sample, sequenced in a study of blood T cell repertoires in COVID-19. TCRdb keeps only in-frame clones here, not all; method: immunoSEQ multiplex PCR. The table has 55,000 to 65,000 clones, 75% to 90% seen once. The sequenced material came from peripheral blood. The receptors here all came from a human donor in a cohort sampled during active COVID-19.

The gene calls are TRBV5-6 and TRBJ1-1; possibly TRBD1 for D (6 bases). Germline lookup yields CDR1 SGHDT and CDR2 YYEEEE. The CDR3 sequence is 14 residues long. Trimming stripped 4 bases from V and 1 base from J, with 11 bases between. The CDR3 DNA sequence: TGTGCCAGCAGCCTCACAGGGAGGAACACTGAAGCTTTCTTT. This sequence encodes CASSLTGRNTEAFF.

The rearrangement joins TRBV3-1 (or the pseudogene TRBV3-2) to TRBJ2-6; D gene uncertain. In germline, CDR1 is LGHDT, CDR2 YNNKEL (reference sequence). This CDR3 has 15 amino acids. V was cut by 0 bases and J by 2 bases, with 5 bases left in between. In nucleotides, the CDR3 is TGTGCCAGCAGCCAAGATTGGCCTGGGGCCAACGTCCTGACTTTC. Translated, it gives CASSQDWPGANVLTF.

The chain uses TRBV7-8 and TRBJ1-2; D is possibly TRBD1 (5 bases). This CDR3 region has 13 residues. Germline loops: CDR1 SGHVS, CDR2 FQNEAQ. Trimming pared 2 bases from V and 7 bases from J, leaving 11 bases between. The CDR3 loop reads CASSLREGSGYTF. CDR3 sequence (DNA): TGTGCCAGCAGCTTAAGGGAGGGGAGTGGCTACACCTTC.

This clone was observed once. The gene calls are TRBV6-6 and TRBJ1-2, with D possibly matching TRBD1 (5 bases). The CDR3 is 14 residues long. The ends were cut back, 2 bases at V and 4 bases at J, with 11 bases in the middle. Germline lookup yields CDR1 MNHNY and CDR2 SVGAGI (reference sequence). The CDR3 bases are TGTGCCAGCAGTTACGGGCAGGGAAGCTATGGCTACACCTTC. Amino acids: CASSYGQGSYGYTF.

The chain employs TRBV5-6 and TRBJ1-1; the D is unclear. V shed 0 bases and J shed 4 bases, with 7 bases lying between them. This CDR3 comprises 13 residues. Germline V lookup: CDR1 SGHDT, CDR2 YYEEEE. The CDR3 loop is CASSLVSLTEAFF. The DNA of the CDR3 is TGTGCCAGCAGCTTGGTGTCACTCACTGAAGCTTTCTTT.

This chain joins TRBV2 and TRBJ2-7; a possible D gene is TRBD2 (5 bases). Trimming left V 5 bases short and J 6 bases short, with 17 bases between. CDR1 is SNHLY and CDR2 is FYNNEI in the germline V gene. CDR3 size: 14 residues. Written as DNA, the CDR3 is TGTGCCAGCAGTAGGACGGCCGCTCGGGGCGAGCAGTACTTC. This codes for CASSRTAARGEQYF.

The table lists this clone with a few counts. J is TRBJ2-7 and V is TRBV3-1 (or the pseudogene TRBV3-2), with D tentatively TRBD1 (5 bases). Germline lookup yields CDR1 LGHDT and CDR2 YNNKEL (reference sequence). The CDR3 totals 16 residues. Trimming removed 4 bases at V and 1 base at J, with 17 bases between. CDR3 nucleotides: TGTGCCAGCAGCCCAGGGAATTATGTGGGGTCCTACGAGCAGTACTTC. It yields the protein CASSPGNYVGSYEQYF.

This clone was seen only once. The rearrangement joins TRBV29-1 to TRBJ2-7; D is uncertain. This CDR3 region has 12 residues. Germline CDR1 and CDR2: SQVTM and ANQGSEA. Trimming stripped 0 bases from V and 1 base from J, with 4 bases between. Here the CDR3 DNA reads TGCAGCGTTGAAGATCGGTCCTACGAGCAGTACTTC. Translation: CSVEDRSYEQYF.

V is TRBV19 and J is TRBJ2-1; D perhaps matches TRBD2 (6 bases). This CDR3 is built from 13 residues. Germline V gene lookup returns CDR1 LNHDA and CDR2 SQIVND (reference sequence). V dropped 2 bases and J dropped 10 bases, with 12 bases sitting between them. The CDR3 here is CASSIQGGLEQFF. CDR3 nucleotides: TGTGCCAGTAGTATACAAGGAGGGTTAGAGCAGTTCTTC.

Written as DNA, the CDR3 is TGTGCCAGCAGGGAACCCGGGAGAAACACCATATATTTT. Residues: CASREPGRNTIYF. The chain is built from TRBV12-3 or TRBV12-4 and TRBJ1-3; D unresolved. The CDR3 extends over 13 amino acids. V lost 6 bases, J lost 5 bases, and 11 bases lay in between.

This clone has just a few counts. The CDR3 spells CASSPTGLGYTF. The CDR3, as DNA: TGTGCCAGCAGCCCGACGGGACTTGGCTACACCTTC. V gene TRBV6-5 combines with J gene TRBJ1-2, with D perhaps matching TRBD1 (5 bases). Deletions cut 6 bases from V and 7 bases from J, with 12 bases between. In germline, CDR1 is MNHEY, CDR2 SVGAGI. The CDR3 covers 12 residues.

This sequence joins TRBV21-1 and TRBJ1-2; the listed D gene, TRBD1, was not tested against the DNA. TRBV21-1 is recorded as a pseudogene. This CDR3 has 17 amino acids. The CDR3 DNA follows: TGTGCCAGCAGATATGACAGGACGATCGGAGGTAACTATGGCTACACCTTC. As protein: CASRYDRTIGGNYGYTF.

The CDR3: CASSPTRTRTDTQYF. Here the CDR3 DNA reads TGTGCCAGCAGTCCCACCCGGACTAGGACAGATACGCAGTATTTT. This chain uses TRBV3-1 (or the pseudogene TRBV3-2) with TRBJ2-3; TRBD2 agrees at 7 bases. The CDR3 runs 15 residues. Per germline, CDR1 LGHDT and CDR2 YNNKEL (reference sequence). Losses at the gene ends were 6 bases for V and 3 bases for J; bases not matched to a gene: 9.

The table lists this clone with a few counts. Written as DNA, the CDR3 is TGTGCCTGGAGTTTGGGACAGGCTGGTCAGCCCCAGCATTTT. Protein product: CAWSLGQAGQPQHF. V is TRBV30 and J is TRBJ1-5; TRBD1 aligns across 8 bases. Germline V gene sequence: CDR1 GTSNPN, CDR2 SVGIG (reference sequence). V dropped 2 bases and J dropped 6; count of bases not matched to a gene: 6. CDR3 size: 14 residues.

This clone has a handful of counts. The J gene is TRBJ2-7, the V gene TRBV6-5, with D perhaps TRBD1 (7 bases). Germline CDR1 and CDR2: MNHEY and SVGAGI. The CDR3 sequence is 14 residues long. The ends were cut back, 5 bases at V and 1 base at J, with 12 bases in the middle. CDR3 amino acids: CASSRGDSSYEQYV. CDR3 DNA: TGTGCCAGCAGTAGGGGGGACAGTTCCTACGAGCAGTACGTC.

This chain uses TRBV7-2 with TRBJ1-6, with TRBD1 matching 10 bases. The CDR3 contains 15 residues. With 4 bases clipped from V and 9 bases from J, the junction kept 6 bases outside the gene matches. CDR1 is SGHTA and CDR2 is FQGNSA in the germline V gene. CDR3 nucleotide sequence: TGTGCCAGCAGCTCTAAGACAGGGGGCATTTCACCCCTCCACTTT. This codes for CASSSKTGGISPLHF.

The gene calls are TRBV24-1 and TRBJ2-1; D is perhaps TRBD2 (5 bases). The germline V gene has CDR1 KGHDR and CDR2 SFDVKD. The V gene lost 4 bases and the J gene lost 7 bases, with 10 bases spanning the gap. The CDR3 sequence is 13 residues long. CDR3 region: CATSEPRGNEQFF. For the CDR3, the DNA is TGTGCCACCAGTGAACCACGGGGAAATGAGCAGTTCTTC.

In DNA, the CDR3 is TGTGCCAGCAGCTTGCTTCCTAGCGGGGGGGAATTAGGTGAGACCCAGTACTTC. As protein: CASSLLPSGGELGETQYF. The V and J genes are TRBV5-5 and TRBJ2-5; 12 bases agree with TRBD2. With V trimmed by 1 base and J by 5 bases, 12 bases remained unmatched. Germline CDR1 is SGHKS and CDR2 is YYEKEE (reference sequence). The CDR3 runs 18 residues.

The chain uses TRBV7-6 and TRBJ2-3; 10 bases align to TRBD2. V dropped 6 bases and J dropped 0; count of bases not matched to a gene: 9. Germline V gives CDR1 SGHVS, CDR2 FNYEAQ. This CDR3 comprises 17 residues. The chain's CDR3 is CASSRGLAGVSTDTQYF. The CDR3 nucleotides read TGTGCCAGCAGTAGGGGGCTAGCGGGGGTTAGCACAGATACGCAGTATTTT.

The chain uses TRBV6-2 or TRBV6-3 and TRBJ2-3; tentative D call: TRBD2 (6 bases). Trimming took off 5 bases at V and 1 base at J, with 16 bases between the two ends. Germline CDR1 is MNHEY and CDR2 is SVGEGT. CDR3 size: 16 residues. In nucleotides, the CDR3 is TGTGCCAGCAGTGGCAGACTAGTCTGGGGCACAGATACGCAGTATTTT. Translated, it gives CASSGRLVWGTDTQYF.

V usage is TRBV5-5 and J usage is TRBJ1-5; D may be TRBD1 (5 bases). The CDR3 sequence is 15 residues long. Trimming shortened V by 1 base and J by 6 bases, and 14 bases separated the two germline ends. Germline values: CDR1 SGHKS, CDR2 YYEKEE (reference sequence). In nucleotides, the CDR3 is TGTGCCAGCAGCTTGAACCCAGGGTTCAGTCAGCCCCAGCATTTT. As protein: CASSLNPGFSQPQHF.

This chain joins TRBV3-1 (or the pseudogene TRBV3-2) and TRBJ2-4; 14 nucleotides agree with TRBD2. J lost 3 bases, V lost 3 bases, and 10 bases had no gene match. The CDR3 consists of 19 residues. Per the germline V gene, CDR1 is LGHDT and CDR2 is YNNKEL (reference sequence). CDR3 loop: CASSQPTSGGAGVKNIQYF. DNA for the CDR3: TGTGCCAGCAGCCAGCCGACTAGCGGGGGGGCCGGGGTCAAAAACATTCAGTACTTC.

J is TRBJ1-3 and V is TRBV11-2; 9 bases agree with TRBD1. Germline lookup yields CDR1 SGHAT and CDR2 FQNNGV. This CDR3 has 19 residues. V lost 5 bases and J lost 3; bases outside the gene matches: 17. CDR3 residues: CASSPLRSGTGLSGNTIYF. CDR3 sequence (DNA): TGTGCCAGCAGCCCCCTCCGTTCCGGGACAGGGTTGAGTGGAAACACCATATATTTT.

This clone has only a few counts. The chain joins TRBV5-6 to TRBJ2-1; the D is unclear. Trimming left V 0 bases short and J 8 bases short, with 6 bases between. This CDR3 contains 12 residues. The germline V gene encodes CDR1 SGHDT and CDR2 YYEEEE. The CDR3: CASSLASHEQFF. Here the CDR3 DNA reads TGTGCCAGCAGCTTGGCCTCTCATGAGCAGTTCTTC.

The CDR3, as DNA: TGTGCCAGCAGGGTGGAGCGGGGGTCCCACGAGCAGTACTTC. It encodes CASRVERGSHEQYF. The chain couples TRBV7-2 to TRBJ2-7, with TRBD2 matching over 8 bases. Per germline, CDR1 SGHTA and CDR2 FQGNSA. The CDR3 contains 14 residues. V shed 6 bases and J 5 bases; nucleotides not matched to a gene: 9.